These T cell receptor beta chains were read from a single sample in a study of T cell responses to AZD1222 COVID-19 vaccine. The protocol was immunoSEQ multiplex PCR, while the TCRdb copy is restricted to in-frame clones and leaves out a portion. The sample shows about 97,000 clones, 70% to 90% of them seen only once. The input for sequencing was peripheral blood, taken on day 0 of AZD1222 vaccination. These receptors originate from an adult in good health. Each CDR3 is given with its conserved first and last residue. The order of the fields is J gene, clone size, D gene, CDR3 length, V gene, CDR3 protein, CDR3 DNA. D genes are given only for firm matches. Some rows have no size entry. The others give once, few or many, or a class for an expanded clone.

j_call: TRBJ2-1
clone_size: NA
d_call: TRBD1
cdr3_length: 15
v_call: TRBV7-2
cdr3_aa: CASSLADRESPAQFF
cdr3_nt: TGTGCCAGCAGCTTAGCGGACAGGGAAAGCCCAGCGCAGTTCTTC

j_call: TRBJ2-2
clone_size: NA
d_call: NA
cdr3_length: 12
v_call: TRBV29-1
cdr3_aa: CSVEDFTGELFF
cdr3_nt: TGCAGCGTTGAAGATTTTACGGGGGAGCTGTTTTTT

j_call: TRBJ1-1
clone_size: NA
d_call: NA
cdr3_length: 14
v_call: TRBV28
cdr3_aa: CASSFARGEMRAFF
cdr3_nt: TGTGCCAGCAGTTTTGCGAGGGGGGAGATGAGGGCTTTCTTT

j_call: TRBJ2-1
clone_size: few
d_call: TRBD1
cdr3_length: 15
v_call: TRBV5-5
cdr3_aa: CASSARDRGKNEQFF
cdr3_nt: TGTGCCAGCAGCGCCCGGGACAGGGGGAAGAATGAGCAGTTCTTC

j_call: TRBJ2-3
clone_size: NA
d_call: NA
cdr3_length: 15
v_call: TRBV3-1/TRBV3-2
cdr3_aa: CASRIGQTSTDTQYF
cdr3_nt: TGTGCCAGCAGGATCGGGCAGACTAGCACAGATACGCAGTATTTT

j_call: TRBJ2-1
clone_size: NA
d_call: NA
cdr3_length: 16
v_call: TRBV11-2
cdr3_aa: CASSLLRVKRLGEQFF
cdr3_nt: TGTGCCAGCAGCTTACTACGAGTGAAGCGTCTCGGTGAGCAGTTCTTC

j_call: TRBJ1-2
clone_size: NA
d_call: NA
cdr3_length: 18
v_call: TRBV27
cdr3_aa: CASRDSDSGQQINYGYTF
cdr3_nt: TGTGCCAGCAGAGACTCGGATTCCGGACAGCAGATAAACTATGGCTACACCTTC

j_call: TRBJ1-4
clone_size: NA
d_call: NA
cdr3_length: 14
v_call: TRBV6-5
cdr3_aa: CASSPGGVNEKLFF
cdr3_nt: TGTGCCAGCAGTCCGGGGGGGGTTAATGAAAAACTGTTTTTT

j_call: TRBJ1-6
clone_size: NA
d_call: TRBD1
cdr3_length: 15
v_call: TRBV28
cdr3_aa: CASSVRQGDNSPLHF
cdr3_nt: TGTGCCAGCAGTGTTCGACAGGGTGATAATTCACCCCTCCACTTT

j_call: TRBJ1-1
clone_size: NA
d_call: TRBD1
cdr3_length: 13
v_call: TRBV11-3
cdr3_aa: CASSRDRASRAFF
cdr3_nt: TGTGCCAGCAGCAGGGACAGGGCTTCGCGAGCTTTCTTT

j_call: TRBJ1-1
clone_size: NA
d_call: TRBD1
cdr3_length: 15
v_call: TRBV11-3
cdr3_aa: CASSLYSGQATEAFF
cdr3_nt: TGTGCCAGCAGCCTATATTCGGGACAGGCGACTGAAGCTTTCTTT

j_call: TRBJ1-1
clone_size: NA
d_call: NA
cdr3_length: 13
v_call: TRBV6-5
cdr3_aa: CASSRDKNTEAFF
cdr3_nt: TGTGCCAGCAGTCGGGACAAGAACACTGAAGCTTTCTTT

j_call: TRBJ2-7
clone_size: NA
d_call: TRBD1
cdr3_length: 15
v_call: TRBV7-2
cdr3_aa: CASSLLSDRGNEQYF
cdr3_nt: TGTGCCAGCAGCTTATTGTCCGACAGGGGGAACGAGCAGTACTTC

j_call: TRBJ1-6
clone_size: NA
d_call: NA
cdr3_length: 16
v_call: TRBV4-3
cdr3_aa: CASNKGDTDYNSPLHF
cdr3_nt: TGCGCCAGCAATAAGGGGGACACTGATTATAATTCACCCCTCCACTTT

j_call: TRBJ1-5
clone_size: NA
d_call: NA
cdr3_length: 14
v_call: TRBV6-5
cdr3_aa: CASRNQHSNQPQHF
cdr3_nt: TGTGCCAGCAGGAACCAGCATAGCAATCAGCCCCAGCATTTT

j_call: TRBJ1-4
clone_size: NA
d_call: NA
cdr3_length: 17
v_call: TRBV3-1/TRBV3-2
cdr3_aa: CASSQGWTPQINEKLFF
cdr3_nt: TGTGCCAGCAGCCAAGGTTGGACACCCCAGATTAATGAAAAACTGTTTTTT

j_call: TRBJ2-7
clone_size: once
d_call: NA
cdr3_length: 15
v_call: TRBV27
cdr3_aa: CASSLRGISSYEQYF
cdr3_nt: TGTGCCAGCAGTTTACGCGGGATATCCTCCTACGAGCAGTACTTC

j_call: TRBJ1-4
clone_size: NA
d_call: NA
cdr3_length: 14
v_call: TRBV18
cdr3_aa: CASSPDRFAEKLFF
cdr3_nt: TGTGCCAGCTCACCAGACAGGTTCGCCGAAAAACTGTTTTTT

j_call: TRBJ1-5
clone_size: once
d_call: NA
cdr3_length: 13
v_call: TRBV27
cdr3_aa: CASSTYSSQPQHF
cdr3_nt: TGTGCCAGCAGTACTTACAGCAGTCAGCCCCAGCATTTT

j_call: TRBJ2-2
clone_size: NA
d_call: NA
cdr3_length: 13
v_call: TRBV30
cdr3_aa: CAWSLLGTGELFF
cdr3_nt: TGTGCCTGGAGTCTATTAGGGACCGGGGAGCTGTTTTTT

j_call: TRBJ1-1
clone_size: NA
d_call: NA
cdr3_length: 14
v_call: TRBV7-6
cdr3_aa: CASSSQTLNTEAFF
cdr3_nt: TGTGCCAGCAGCTCTCAAACACTGAACACTGAAGCTTTCTTT

j_call: TRBJ1-2
clone_size: NA
d_call: NA
cdr3_length: 11
v_call: TRBV9
cdr3_aa: CASSAGGGYTF
cdr3_nt: TGTGCCAGCAGCGCAGGTGGAGGCTACACCTTC

j_call: TRBJ1-1
clone_size: NA
d_call: NA
cdr3_length: 14
v_call: TRBV18
cdr3_aa: CASSPSSGRTEAFF
cdr3_nt: TGTGCCAGCTCACCCTCGTCGGGGCGCACTGAAGCTTTCTTT

j_call: TRBJ1-1
clone_size: once
d_call: NA
cdr3_length: 13
v_call: TRBV6-6
cdr3_aa: CASSYSIGGEAFF
cdr3_nt: TGTGCCAGCAGTTACTCGATAGGGGGAGAAGCTTTCTTT

j_call: TRBJ1-2
clone_size: NA
d_call: NA
cdr3_length: 13
v_call: TRBV7-2
cdr3_aa: CASSLSGIYGYTF
cdr3_nt: TGTGCCAGCAGCTTATCAGGGATCTATGGCTACACCTTC

j_call: TRBJ2-5
clone_size: NA
d_call: NA
cdr3_length: 14
v_call: TRBV5-5
cdr3_aa: CASSLGRTTETQYF
cdr3_nt: TGTGCCAGCAGCCTTGGACGGACTACAGAGACCCAGTACTTC

j_call: TRBJ2-7
clone_size: NA
d_call: NA
cdr3_length: 12
v_call: TRBV2
cdr3_aa: CASRPDIYEQYF
cdr3_nt: TGTGCCAGCAGGCCGGACATCTACGAGCAGTACTTC

j_call: TRBJ1-2
clone_size: once
d_call: NA
cdr3_length: 13
v_call: TRBV11-3
cdr3_aa: CASSPQSDYGYTF
cdr3_nt: TGTGCCAGCAGCCCTCAAAGTGACTATGGCTACACCTTC

j_call: TRBJ2-2
clone_size: NA
d_call: TRBD1
cdr3_length: 13
v_call: TRBV6-5
cdr3_aa: CALGDRETGELFF
cdr3_nt: TGTGCCTTGGGAGACAGGGAGACCGGGGAGCTGTTTTTT

j_call: TRBJ1-1
clone_size: NA
d_call: TRBD1
cdr3_length: 16
v_call: TRBV28
cdr3_aa: CASSLDTGQANFEAFF
cdr3_nt: TGTGCCAGCAGTTTGGACACCGGACAGGCGAACTTTGAAGCTTTCTTT

j_call: TRBJ1-6
clone_size: once
d_call: NA
cdr3_length: 14
v_call: TRBV14
cdr3_aa: CASSRDFYNSPLHF
cdr3_nt: TGTGCCTCCTCACGGGACTTCTATAATTCACCCCTCCACTTT

j_call: TRBJ2-2
clone_size: NA
d_call: NA
cdr3_length: 15
v_call: TRBV5-1
cdr3_aa: CASSSPSPNTGELFF
cdr3_nt: TGCGCCAGCAGCTCTCCTAGCCCGAACACCGGGGAGCTGTTTTTT

j_call: TRBJ2-3
clone_size: NA
d_call: NA
cdr3_length: 15
v_call: TRBV27
cdr3_aa: CASSWAGTSTDTQYF
cdr3_nt: TGTGCCAGCAGTTGGGCAGGAACTAGCACAGATACGCAGTATTTT

j_call: TRBJ1-5
clone_size: NA
d_call: NA
cdr3_length: 15
v_call: TRBV7-8
cdr3_aa: CASSPRDGPNQPQHF
cdr3_nt: TGTGCCAGCAGCCCCCGGGACGGACCCAATCAGCCCCAGCATTTT

j_call: TRBJ1-6
clone_size: NA
d_call: NA
cdr3_length: 15
v_call: TRBV19
cdr3_aa: CASSERQAINSPLHF
cdr3_nt: TGTGCCAGTAGTGAGAGACAAGCAATTAATTCACCCCTCCACTTT

j_call: TRBJ1-1
clone_size: NA
d_call: NA
cdr3_length: 14
v_call: TRBV29-1
cdr3_aa: CSVVWALLNTEAFF
cdr3_nt: TGCAGCGTTGTATGGGCACTTTTGAACACTGAAGCTTTCTTT

j_call: TRBJ2-3
clone_size: once
d_call: TRBD2
cdr3_length: 16
v_call: TRBV28
cdr3_aa: CASSSPAGTSRDTQYF
cdr3_nt: TGTGCCAGCAGTTCTCCCGCCGGGACTAGCAGGGATACGCAGTATTTT

j_call: TRBJ1-2
clone_size: NA
d_call: NA
cdr3_length: 15
v_call: TRBV27
cdr3_aa: CASSPWGRDNYGYTF
cdr3_nt: TGTGCCAGCAGTCCGTGGGGGCGGGATAACTATGGCTACACCTTC

j_call: TRBJ2-3
clone_size: NA
d_call: TRBD1
cdr3_length: 14
v_call: TRBV11-2
cdr3_aa: CASSLQGVTDTQYF
cdr3_nt: TGTGCCAGCAGCCTACAGGGGGTCACAGATACGCAGTATTTT

j_call: TRBJ1-5
clone_size: NA
d_call: NA
cdr3_length: 16
v_call: TRBV28
cdr3_aa: CASSPGHLYSNQPQHF
cdr3_nt: TGTGCCAGCAGCCCGGGACACTTATATAGCAATCAGCCCCAGCATTTT

j_call: TRBJ2-3
clone_size: NA
d_call: NA
cdr3_length: 15
v_call: TRBV2
cdr3_aa: CASRATGSPTDTQYF
cdr3_nt: TGTGCCAGCAGGGCTACAGGGTCCCCCACAGATACGCAGTATTTT

j_call: TRBJ1-4
clone_size: NA
d_call: NA
cdr3_length: 14
v_call: TRBV4-3
cdr3_aa: CASSQESTNEKLFF
cdr3_nt: TGCGCCAGCAGCCAAGAATCAACTAATGAAAAACTGTTTTTT

j_call: TRBJ1-5
clone_size: NA
d_call: NA
cdr3_length: 16
v_call: TRBV28
cdr3_aa: CASSRDGHLSNQPQHF
cdr3_nt: TGTGCCAGCAGTCGGGACGGCCATTTGAGCAATCAGCCCCAGCATTTT

j_call: TRBJ1-2
clone_size: NA
d_call: TRBD1
cdr3_length: 14
v_call: TRBV5-6
cdr3_aa: CASSWTGELSGYTF
cdr3_nt: TGTGCCAGCAGCTGGACAGGGGAGTTAAGTGGCTACACCTTC

j_call: TRBJ1-1
clone_size: NA
d_call: TRBD1
cdr3_length: 15
v_call: TRBV27
cdr3_aa: CAIKSPGTGDTEAFF
cdr3_nt: TGTGCCATCAAAAGCCCCGGGACAGGGGACACTGAAGCTTTCTTT

j_call: TRBJ1-5
clone_size: NA
d_call: NA
cdr3_length: 14
v_call: TRBV28
cdr3_aa: CASSPHGRNQPQHF
cdr3_nt: TGTGCCAGCAGTCCCCACGGGCGCAATCAGCCCCAGCATTTT

j_call: TRBJ1-4
clone_size: NA
d_call: TRBD1
cdr3_length: 16
v_call: TRBV19
cdr3_aa: CASQARGRSTNEKLFF
cdr3_nt: TGTGCCAGTCAGGCCAGGGGGCGATCAACTAATGAAAAACTGTTTTTT

j_call: TRBJ1-4
clone_size: NA
d_call: TRBD1
cdr3_length: 19
v_call: TRBV12-5
cdr3_aa: CASGLLGQDNYRSHEKLFF
cdr3_nt: TGTGCTAGTGGTTTGCTCGGACAGGATAATTACCGCAGCCATGAAAAACTGTTTTTT

j_call: TRBJ1-5
clone_size: NA
d_call: TRBD1
cdr3_length: 16
v_call: TRBV6-1
cdr3_aa: CASSGIQGGGGQPQHF
cdr3_nt: TGTGCCAGCAGTGGAATACAGGGGGGAGGGGGTCAGCCCCAGCATTTT

j_call: TRBJ2-5
clone_size: NA
d_call: NA
cdr3_length: 14
v_call: TRBV30
cdr3_aa: CAWSPPPGVETQYF
cdr3_nt: TGTGCCTGGAGTCCCCCTCCAGGGGTAGAGACCCAGTACTTC